This TCR beta chain was captured in a study of blood T cell repertoires in COVID-19 (dated by TCRdb to 2018 to 2021). Background on the whole study: The collaborator samples originated in the United States, Italy and Spain and spanned the acute and convalescent phases of COVID-19. HLA class I and class II types, where available, came from metadata supplied by the sample provider rather than from assay-based typing. Samples were obtained from the ongoing ImmuneRACE study (first 160 participants) and from about 1,300 subjects provided by 6 global collaborators. The repertoires were released in a freely available public database meant as a resource for research on the immune response to SARS-CoV-2. A de-identified subject ID, COVID-19 status, age in years and sex were almost always included in the sample metadata. The prospective study material was composed of cDNA or gDNA derived from T cells, B-cell-depleted T cells, or PBMCs. Subjects who had been exposed to COVID-19, were actively infected with it, or had recovered from it provided the deeply sampled blood TCRbeta repertoires that made up the dataset.

In Seattle, one collaborating source enrolled patients while the infection was active and tracked those patients longitudinally over the course of disease. Collaborating institutions collected whole blood in K2EDTA tubes following their own protocols. Collaborator samples were shipped for TCRbeta analysis as frozen whole blood, isolated PBMCs, or DNA extracted from either sample type. TCRbeta CDR3 regions were amplified from genomic DNA by means of the immunoSEQ Assay, a bias-controlled multiplex PCR. Turning to the authors' computational methods: Nucleated cell counts per sample were estimated from amplification of reference gene primers within the assay. To quantify the absolute abundance of each unique TCRbeta CDR3 rearrangement, sequence reads were collapsed and filtered. For each sample, productive Simpson clonality was calculated by taking the square root of Simpson's diversity index across productive rearrangements. TCRdb holds this immuneACCESS table with in-frame rearrangements only. Some clones are missing; in checked studies, unresolved V genes explain under half, and the rest has no known cause. V, J and clone size are taken as reported in that table, and D and trimming were inferred from the DNA itself. Recorded for this sample are over 250,000 clones; about 90% of them occurred a single time. Around 9.6% of the sample goes to the ten largest clones.

Concerning this clone: What this receptor recognizes is not known. Base quality data are lacking; no much larger clone is found one base away.

There are 13 amino acids in the CDR3, from cysteine to phenylalanine inclusive. Solely the CDR3 DNA is kept, with 39 bases framed from the first base. The V and J ends are trimmed by 6 bases and 5 bases, leaving 13 bases between them. Looking up the germline V gene yields CDR1 MDHEN and CDR2 SYDVKM. Beyond this particular receptor, the publication reports: The quantity of clinical and demographic metadata differed by source and by participant and was supplied without curation.

Sequenced sample: peripheral blood. The clonotype originates from a woman between 70 and 85 years old with COVID-19, enrolled during active disease. The chain was built from TRBV28 and TRBJ1-2; a tentative D match to TRBD1 spans 6 bases. The nucleotide sequence is given as TGTGCCAGCAGAATCGACAGGTTATATGGCTACACCTTC. Its protein reads: CASRIDRLYGYTF.